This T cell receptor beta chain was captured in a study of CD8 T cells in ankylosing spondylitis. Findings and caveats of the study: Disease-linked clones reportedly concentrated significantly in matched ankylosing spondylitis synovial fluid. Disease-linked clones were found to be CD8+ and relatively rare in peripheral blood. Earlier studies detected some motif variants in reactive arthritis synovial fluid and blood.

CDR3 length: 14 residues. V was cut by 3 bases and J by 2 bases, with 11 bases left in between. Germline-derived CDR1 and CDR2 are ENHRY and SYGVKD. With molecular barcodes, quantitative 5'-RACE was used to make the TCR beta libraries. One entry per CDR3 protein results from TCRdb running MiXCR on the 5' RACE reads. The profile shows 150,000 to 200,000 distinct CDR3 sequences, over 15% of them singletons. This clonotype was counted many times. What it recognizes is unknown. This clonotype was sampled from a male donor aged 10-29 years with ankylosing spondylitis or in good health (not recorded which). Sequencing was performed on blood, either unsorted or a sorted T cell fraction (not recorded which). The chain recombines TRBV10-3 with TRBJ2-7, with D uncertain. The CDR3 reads CAISDLSDPYEQYV. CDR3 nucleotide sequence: TGTGCCATCAGTGACCTTTCAGACCCCTACGAGCAGTACGTC.